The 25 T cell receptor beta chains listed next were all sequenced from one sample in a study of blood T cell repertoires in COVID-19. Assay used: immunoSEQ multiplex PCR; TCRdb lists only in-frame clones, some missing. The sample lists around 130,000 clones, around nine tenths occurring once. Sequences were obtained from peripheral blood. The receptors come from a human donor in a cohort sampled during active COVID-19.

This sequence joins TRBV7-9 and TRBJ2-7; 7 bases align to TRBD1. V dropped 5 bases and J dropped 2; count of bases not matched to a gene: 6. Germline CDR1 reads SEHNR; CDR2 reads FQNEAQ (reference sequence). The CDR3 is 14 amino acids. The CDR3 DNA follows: TGTGCCAGCAGCCCCTCCGGGACAGCCTACGAGCAGTACTTC. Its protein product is CASSPSGTAYEQYF. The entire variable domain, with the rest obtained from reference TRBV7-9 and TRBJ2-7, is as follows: DTGVSQNPRHKITKRGQNVTFRCDPISEHNRLYWYRQTLGQGPEFLTYFQNEAQLEKSRLLSDRFSAERPKGSFSTLEIQRTEQGDSAMYLCASSPSGTAYEQYFGPGTRLTVT.

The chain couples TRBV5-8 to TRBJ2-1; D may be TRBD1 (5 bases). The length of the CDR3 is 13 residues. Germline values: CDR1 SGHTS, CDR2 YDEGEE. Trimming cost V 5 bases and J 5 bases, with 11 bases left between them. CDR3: CASSPLGDNEQFF. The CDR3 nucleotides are TGTGCCAGCAGTCCCCTAGGGGACAATGAGCAGTTCTTC.

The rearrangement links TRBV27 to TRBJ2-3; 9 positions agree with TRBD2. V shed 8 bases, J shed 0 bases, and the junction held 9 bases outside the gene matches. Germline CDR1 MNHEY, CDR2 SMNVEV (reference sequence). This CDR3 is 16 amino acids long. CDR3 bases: TGTGCCAGCGGCAATCTAGCGGGGACTAGCACAGATACGCAGTATTTT. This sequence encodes CASGNLAGTSTDTQYF.

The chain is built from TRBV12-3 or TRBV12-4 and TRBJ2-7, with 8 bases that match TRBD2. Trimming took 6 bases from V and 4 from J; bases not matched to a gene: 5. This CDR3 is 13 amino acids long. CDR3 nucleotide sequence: TGTGCCAGCAGATCCAGCGGGGGATACGAGCAGTACTTC. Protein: CASRSSGGYEQYF.

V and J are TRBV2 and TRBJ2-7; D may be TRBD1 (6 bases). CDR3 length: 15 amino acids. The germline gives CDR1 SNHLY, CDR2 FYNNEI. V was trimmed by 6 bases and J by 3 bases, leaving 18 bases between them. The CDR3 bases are TGTGCCAGCAGCACCAGCAGGGGTTCCGGCTACGAGCAGTACTTC. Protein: CASSTSRGSGYEQYF.

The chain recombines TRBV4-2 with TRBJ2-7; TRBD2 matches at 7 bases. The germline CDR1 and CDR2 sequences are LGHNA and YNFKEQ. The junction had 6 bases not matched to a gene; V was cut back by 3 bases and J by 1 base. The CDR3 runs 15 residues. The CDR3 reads CASSHPGGVSYEQYF. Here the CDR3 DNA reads TGTGCCAGCAGCCACCCGGGGGGTGTATCCTACGAGCAGTACTTC.

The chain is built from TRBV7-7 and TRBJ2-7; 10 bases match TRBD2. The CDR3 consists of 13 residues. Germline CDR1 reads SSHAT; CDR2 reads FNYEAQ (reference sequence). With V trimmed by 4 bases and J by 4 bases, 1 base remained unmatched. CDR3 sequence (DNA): TGTGCCAGCAGCTCGGGACTAGCGTACGAGCAGTACTTC. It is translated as CASSSGLAYEQYF. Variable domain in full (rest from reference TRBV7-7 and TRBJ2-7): GAGVSQSPRYKVTKRGQDVTLRCDPISSHATLYWYQQALGQGPEFLTYFNYEAQPDKSGLPSDRFSAERPEGSISTLTIQRTEQRDSAMYRCASSSGLAYEQYFGPGTRLTVT.

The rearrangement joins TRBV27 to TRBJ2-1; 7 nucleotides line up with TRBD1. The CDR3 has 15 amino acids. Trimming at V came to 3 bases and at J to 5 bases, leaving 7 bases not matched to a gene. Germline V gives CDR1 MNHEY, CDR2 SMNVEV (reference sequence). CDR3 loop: CASSLLDRKNNEQFF. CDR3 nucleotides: TGTGCCAGCAGTTTGCTGGACAGGAAAAACAATGAGCAGTTCTTC.

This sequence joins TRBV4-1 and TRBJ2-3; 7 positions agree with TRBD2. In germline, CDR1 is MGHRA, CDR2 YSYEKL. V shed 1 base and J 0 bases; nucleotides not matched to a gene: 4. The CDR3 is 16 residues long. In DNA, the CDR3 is TGCGCCAGCAGCCAAGTTTTGCGGGGGAGCACAGATACGCAGTATTTT. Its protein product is CASSQVLRGSTDTQYF.

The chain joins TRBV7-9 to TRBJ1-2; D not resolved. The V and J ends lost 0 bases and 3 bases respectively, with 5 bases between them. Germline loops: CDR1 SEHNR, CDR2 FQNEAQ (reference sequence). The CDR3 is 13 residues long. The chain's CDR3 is CASSLAEDYGYTF. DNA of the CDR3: TGTGCCAGCAGCTTAGCTGAGGACTATGGCTACACCTTC.

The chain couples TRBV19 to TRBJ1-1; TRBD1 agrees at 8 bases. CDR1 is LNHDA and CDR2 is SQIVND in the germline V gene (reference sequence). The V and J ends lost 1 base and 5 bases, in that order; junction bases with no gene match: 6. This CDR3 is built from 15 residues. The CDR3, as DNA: TGTGCCAGTAGTATAGGAGGACAGGGATTTACTGAAGCTTTCTTT. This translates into CASSIGGQGFTEAFF. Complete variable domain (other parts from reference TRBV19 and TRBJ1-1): DGGITQSPKYLFRKEGQNVTLSCEQNLNHDAMYWYRQDPGQGLRLIYYSQIVNDFQKGDIAEGYSVSREKKESFPLTVTSAQKNPTAFYLCASSIGGQGFTEAFFGQGTRLTVV.

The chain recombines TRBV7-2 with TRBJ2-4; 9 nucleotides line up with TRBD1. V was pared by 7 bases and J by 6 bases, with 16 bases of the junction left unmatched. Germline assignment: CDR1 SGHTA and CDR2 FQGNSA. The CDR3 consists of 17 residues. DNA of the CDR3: TGTGCCAGCACCCCCAGGACCAGGGGGACAGGGAGAAACATTCAGTACTTC. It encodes CASTPRTRGTGRNIQYF.

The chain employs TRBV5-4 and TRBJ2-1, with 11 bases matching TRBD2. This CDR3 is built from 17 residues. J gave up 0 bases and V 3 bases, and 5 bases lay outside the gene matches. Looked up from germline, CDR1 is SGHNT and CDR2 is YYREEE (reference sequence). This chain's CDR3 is CASSYPTSGSSYNEQFF. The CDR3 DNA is TGTGCCAGCAGCTACCCAACTAGCGGGAGCTCCTACAATGAGCAGTTCTTC.

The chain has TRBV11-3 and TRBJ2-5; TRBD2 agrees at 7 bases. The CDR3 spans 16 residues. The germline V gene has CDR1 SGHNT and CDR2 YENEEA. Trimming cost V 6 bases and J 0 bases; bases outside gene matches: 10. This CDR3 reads CASSLAFGTNQETQYF. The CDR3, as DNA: TGTGCCAGCAGTTTGGCCTTCGGGACTAACCAAGAGACCCAGTACTTC.

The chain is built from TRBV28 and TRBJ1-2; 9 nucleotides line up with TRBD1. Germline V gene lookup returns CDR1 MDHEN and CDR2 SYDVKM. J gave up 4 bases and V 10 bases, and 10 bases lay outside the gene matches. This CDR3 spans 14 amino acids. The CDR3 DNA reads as TGTGCCACCCTAACAGGGGGCGCCTCCTATGGCTACACCTTC. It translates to CATLTGGASYGYTF.

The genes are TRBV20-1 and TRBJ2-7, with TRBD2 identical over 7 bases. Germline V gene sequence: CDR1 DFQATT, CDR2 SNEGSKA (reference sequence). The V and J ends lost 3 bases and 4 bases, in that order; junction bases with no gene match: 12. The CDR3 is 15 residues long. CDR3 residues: CSASEGFARGYEQYF. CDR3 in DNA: TGCAGTGCTAGTGAGGGGTTCGCGCGGGGGTACGAGCAGTACTTC.

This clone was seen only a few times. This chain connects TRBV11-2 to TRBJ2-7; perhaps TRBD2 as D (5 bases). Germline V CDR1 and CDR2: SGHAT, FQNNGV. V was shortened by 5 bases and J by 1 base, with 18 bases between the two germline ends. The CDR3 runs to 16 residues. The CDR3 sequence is CASSLRGNDGSYEQYF. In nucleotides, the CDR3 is TGTGCCAGCAGCCTACGGGGAAATGACGGTTCCTACGAGCAGTACTTC.

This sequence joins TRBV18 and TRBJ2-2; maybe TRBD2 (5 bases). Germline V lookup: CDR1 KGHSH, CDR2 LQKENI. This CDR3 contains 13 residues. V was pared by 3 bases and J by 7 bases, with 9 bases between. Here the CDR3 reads CASSPQADGELFF. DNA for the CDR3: TGTGCCAGCTCACCTCAAGCGGACGGGGAGCTGTTTTTT. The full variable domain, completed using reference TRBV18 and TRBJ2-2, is NAGVMQNPRHLVRRRGQEARLRCSPMKGHSHVYWYRQLPEEGLKFMVYLQKENIIDESGMPKERFSAEFPKEGPSILRIQQVVRGDSAAYFCASSPQADGELFFGEGSRLTVL.

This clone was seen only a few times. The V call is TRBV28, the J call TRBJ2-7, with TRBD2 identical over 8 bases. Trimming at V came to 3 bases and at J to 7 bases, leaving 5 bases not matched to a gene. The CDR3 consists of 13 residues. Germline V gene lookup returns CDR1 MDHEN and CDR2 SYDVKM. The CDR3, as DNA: TGTGCCAGCAGTTTCGGGGGGGCGAAAGAGCAGTACTTC. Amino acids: CASSFGGAKEQYF.

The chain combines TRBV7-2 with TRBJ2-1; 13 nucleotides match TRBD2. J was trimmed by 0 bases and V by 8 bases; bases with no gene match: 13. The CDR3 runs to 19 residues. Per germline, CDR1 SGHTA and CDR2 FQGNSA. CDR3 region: CASGRGLAGAYSSYNEQFF. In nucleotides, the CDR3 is TGTGCCAGCGGTCGAGGACTAGCGGGAGCTTACAGCTCCTACAATGAGCAGTTCTTC.

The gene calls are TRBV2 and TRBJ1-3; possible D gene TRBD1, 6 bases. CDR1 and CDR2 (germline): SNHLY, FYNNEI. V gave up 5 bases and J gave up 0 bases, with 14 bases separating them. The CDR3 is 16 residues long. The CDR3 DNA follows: TGTGCCAGCAGTACGGACAGAGGATACTCTGGAAACACCATATATTTT. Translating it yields CASSTDRGYSGNTIYF.

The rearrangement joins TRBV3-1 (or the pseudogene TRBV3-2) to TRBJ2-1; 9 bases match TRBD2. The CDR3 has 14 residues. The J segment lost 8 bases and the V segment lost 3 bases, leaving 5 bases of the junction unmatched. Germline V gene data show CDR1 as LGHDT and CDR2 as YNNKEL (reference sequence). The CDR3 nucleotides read TGTGCCAGCAGCCAGGGGACTAGCTCTGATGAGCAGTTCTTC. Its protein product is CASSQGTSSDEQFF.

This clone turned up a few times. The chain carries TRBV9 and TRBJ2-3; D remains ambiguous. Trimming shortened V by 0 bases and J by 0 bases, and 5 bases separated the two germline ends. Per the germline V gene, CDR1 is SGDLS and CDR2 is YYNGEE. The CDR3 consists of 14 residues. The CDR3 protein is CASSVARSTDTQYF. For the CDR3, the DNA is TGTGCCAGCAGCGTAGCCAGAAGCACAGATACGCAGTATTTT.

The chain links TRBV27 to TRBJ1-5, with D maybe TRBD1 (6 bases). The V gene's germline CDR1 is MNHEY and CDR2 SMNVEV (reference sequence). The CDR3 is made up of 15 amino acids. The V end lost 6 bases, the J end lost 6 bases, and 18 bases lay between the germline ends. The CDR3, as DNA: TGTGCCAGCAGGGTCGCAGGGGCCCGTGGTCAGCCCCAGCATTTT. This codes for CASRVAGARGQPQHF.

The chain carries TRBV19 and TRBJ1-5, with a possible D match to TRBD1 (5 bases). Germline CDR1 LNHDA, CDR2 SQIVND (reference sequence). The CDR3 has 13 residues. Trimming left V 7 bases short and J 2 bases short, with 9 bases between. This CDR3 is CASTSQGNQPQHF. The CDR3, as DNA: TGTGCCAGTACCTCACAGGGCAATCAGCCCCAGCATTTT. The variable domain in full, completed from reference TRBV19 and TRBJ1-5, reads DGGITQSPKYLFRKEGQNVTLSCEQNLNHDAMYWYRQDPGQGLRLIYYSQIVNDFQKGDIAEGYSVSREKKESFPLTVTSAQKNPTAFYLCASTSQGNQPQHFGDGTRLSIL.